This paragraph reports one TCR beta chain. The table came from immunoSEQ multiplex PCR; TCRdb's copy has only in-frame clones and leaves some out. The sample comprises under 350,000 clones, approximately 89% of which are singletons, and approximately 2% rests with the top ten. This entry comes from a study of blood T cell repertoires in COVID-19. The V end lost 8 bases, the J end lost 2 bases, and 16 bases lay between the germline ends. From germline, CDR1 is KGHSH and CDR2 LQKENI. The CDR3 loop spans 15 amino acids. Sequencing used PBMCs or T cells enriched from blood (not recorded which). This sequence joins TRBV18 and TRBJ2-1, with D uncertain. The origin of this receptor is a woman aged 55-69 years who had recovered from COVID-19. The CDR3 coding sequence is TGTGCCAGCCACTCGGGTTTAACAACCTACAATGAGCAGTTCTTC. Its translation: CASHSGLTTYNEQFF.